This T cell receptor (beta chain) was sequenced in a study of T cell repertoires in cytomegalovirus infection. For the study at large: CMV infection together with matching HLA type was indicated by public TCR beta signatures.

Findings of the study overall: HLA-C-restricted CMV-specific TCR beta clonotypes were dominant in the ex vivo response. CMV carriers with the relevant HLA were identified by cumulative public TCR beta family frequency.

This clonotype showed up just a few times. Its antigen remains unknown. TCRdb passed the reads through MiXCR, listing each CDR3 protein once. Of 150,000 to 200,000 distinct CDR3 sequences listed, roughly 15% are singletons. Input material: CD8+ T cells from PBMCs. The clonotype originates from a human donor in good health (CMV status not recorded). Some clones in this sample may be carry-over from other donors' samples.

The CDR3 loop reads CASSASPRLAGSPYEQYF. CDR3 bases: TGTGCCAGCAGTGCCTCTCCCCGCTTGGCGGGGAGCCCCTACGAGCAGTACTTC. This chain links TRBV6-2 or TRBV6-3 with TRBJ2-7, with a possible D match to TRBD2 (6 bases). V was cut by 5 bases and J by 2 bases, with 25 bases left in between. Germline CDR1 reads MNHEY; CDR2 reads SVGEGT. This CDR3 comprises 18 residues.